This T cell receptor beta chain is drawn from a study of Graves' ophthalmopathy and Graves' hyperthyroidism. Whole-study findings and limits: Ophthalmopathy progression was predicted by the model at about 70% sensitivity and 72.22% specificity.

RNA transcripts yielded amplified TCR beta CDR3 regions. HTBI-primed first-round RT-PCR preceded second-round multiplex PCR. MiXCR, run by TCRdb on the multiplex PCR reads, gives a single entry per CDR3 protein. The table has about 640,000 distinct CDR3 sequences, roughly 41% seen once. Concerning this clonotype: Antigen: not known.

Under 3 months in duration, the ophthalmopathy in affected donors had moderate-to-severe activity, CAS ≥3 and NOSPECS ≥4. Clinical symptoms, serum thyroxine, TRAb, thyroid ultrasound and orbital computed tomography were relied on for diagnosis. V dropped 4 bases and J dropped 5; count of bases not matched to a gene: 4. CDR1 LNHDA and CDR2 SQIVND come from the germline V gene (reference sequence). The CDR3 length is 16 residues. The TCR originated in an adult man with Graves' ophthalmopathy. This chain connects TRBV19 to TRBJ2-1; TRBD2 aligns across 14 bases. The source material was peripheral blood. This chain's CDR3 is CASSTGLAGGNNEQFF. The CDR3 DNA reads TGTGCCAGTAGTACCGGACTAGCGGGGGGTAACAATGAGCAGTTCTTC.